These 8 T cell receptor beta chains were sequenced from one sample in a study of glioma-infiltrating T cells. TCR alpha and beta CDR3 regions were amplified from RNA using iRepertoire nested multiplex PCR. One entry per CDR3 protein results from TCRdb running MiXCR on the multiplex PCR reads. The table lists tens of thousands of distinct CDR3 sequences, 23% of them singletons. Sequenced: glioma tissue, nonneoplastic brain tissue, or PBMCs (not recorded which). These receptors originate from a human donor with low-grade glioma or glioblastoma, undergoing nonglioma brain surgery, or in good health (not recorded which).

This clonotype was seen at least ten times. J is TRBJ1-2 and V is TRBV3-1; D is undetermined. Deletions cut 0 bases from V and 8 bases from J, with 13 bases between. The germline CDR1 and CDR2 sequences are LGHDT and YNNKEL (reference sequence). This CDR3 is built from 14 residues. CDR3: CASSQDMGRGGYTF. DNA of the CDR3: TGTGCCAGCAGCCAAGATATGGGGAGAGGCGGCTACACCTTC. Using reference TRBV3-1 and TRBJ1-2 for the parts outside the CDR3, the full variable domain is DTAVSQTPKYLVTQMGNDKSIKCEQNLGHDTMYWYKQDSKKFLKIMFSYNNKELIINETVPNRFSPKSPDKAHLNLHINSLELGDSAVYFCASSQDMGRGGYTFGSGTRLTVV.

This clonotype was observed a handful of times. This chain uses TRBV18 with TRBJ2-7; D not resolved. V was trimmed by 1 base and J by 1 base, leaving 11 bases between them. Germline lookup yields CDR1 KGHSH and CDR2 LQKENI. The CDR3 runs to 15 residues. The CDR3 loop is CASSPLLSSSYEQYF. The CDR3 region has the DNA TGTGCCAGCTCACCACTTTTGTCTAGTTCCTACGAGCAGTACTTC.

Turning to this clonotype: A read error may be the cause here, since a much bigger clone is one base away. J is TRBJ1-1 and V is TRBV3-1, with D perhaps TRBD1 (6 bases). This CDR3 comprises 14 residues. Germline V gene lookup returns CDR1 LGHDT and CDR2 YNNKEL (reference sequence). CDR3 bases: TGTGCCAGCGGCCAAGACGTAGGGGGACGGGGAGCTTTCTTT. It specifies CASGQDVGGRGAFF. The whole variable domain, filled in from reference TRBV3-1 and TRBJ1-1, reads DTAVSQTPKYLVTQMGNDKSIKCEQNLGHDTMYWYKQDSKKFLKIMFSYNNKELIINETVPNRFSPKSPDKAHLNLHINSLELGDSAVYFCASGQDVGGRGAFFGQGTRLTVV.

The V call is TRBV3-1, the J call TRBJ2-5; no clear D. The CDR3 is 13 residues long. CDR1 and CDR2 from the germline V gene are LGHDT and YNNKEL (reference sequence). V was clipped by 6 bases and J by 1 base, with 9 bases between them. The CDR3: CASRYDIQETQYF. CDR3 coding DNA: TGTGCCAGCAGATACGACATCCAAGAGACCCAGTACTTC.

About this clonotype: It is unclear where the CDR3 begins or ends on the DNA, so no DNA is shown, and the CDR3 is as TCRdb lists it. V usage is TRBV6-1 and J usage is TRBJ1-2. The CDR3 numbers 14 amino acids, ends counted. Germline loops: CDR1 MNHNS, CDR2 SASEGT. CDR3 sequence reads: CSSSTLRRYWCYTF.

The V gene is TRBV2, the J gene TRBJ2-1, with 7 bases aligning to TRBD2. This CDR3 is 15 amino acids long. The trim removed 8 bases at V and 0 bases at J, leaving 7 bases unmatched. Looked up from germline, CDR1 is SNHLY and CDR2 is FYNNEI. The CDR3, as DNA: TGTGCCAGCGAAGCTAGCGGTAGCTCCTACAATGAGCAGTTCTTC. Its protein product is CASEASGSSYNEQFF. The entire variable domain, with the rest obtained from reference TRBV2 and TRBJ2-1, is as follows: EPEVTQTPSHQVTQMGQEVILRCVPISNHLYFYWYRQILGQKVEFLVSFYNNEISEKSEIFDDQFSVERPDGSNFTLKIRSTKLEDSAMYFCASEASGSSYNEQFFGPGTRLTVL.

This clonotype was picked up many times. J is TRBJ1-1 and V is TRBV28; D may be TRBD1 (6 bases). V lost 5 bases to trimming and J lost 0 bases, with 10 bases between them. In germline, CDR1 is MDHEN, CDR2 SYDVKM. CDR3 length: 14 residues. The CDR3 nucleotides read TGTGCCAGCAGTCTCTACAGGGTGAACACTGAAGCTTTCTTT. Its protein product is CASSLYRVNTEAFF.

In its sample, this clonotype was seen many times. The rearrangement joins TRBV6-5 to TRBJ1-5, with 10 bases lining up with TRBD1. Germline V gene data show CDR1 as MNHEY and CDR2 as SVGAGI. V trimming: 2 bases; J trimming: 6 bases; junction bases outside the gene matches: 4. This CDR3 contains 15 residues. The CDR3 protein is CASSYRTGGTQPQHF. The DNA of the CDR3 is TGTGCCAGCAGTTACAGGACAGGGGGGACTCAGCCCCAGCATTTT.